The clone carrying this TCR beta chain was seen ten or more times. What it binds is not known. In a library made to pick up alpha chains, this beta chain is a stray read with a size that means little. The record originates from a study of spatial heterogeneity in lung cancer. Overall study results and limits: One measure, the expanded intratumoral alpha and beta TCR count, tracked tumor mutation counts.

The CDR3 has 15 amino acids. CDR1 and CDR2 from the germline V gene are SGHAT and FQNNGV. V trimming: 5 bases; J trimming: 4 bases; junction bases outside the gene matches: 7. A unique molecular identifier was attached to every TCR cDNA molecule. In TCRdb, the 5' RACE reads were re-called with MiXCR into one record per CDR3 protein. The sample carries almost 7,000 distinct CDR3 sequences, over 11% recorded once. The time point denotes: sample taken at primary tumor resection. Whole RNA, which was extracted from tumor, nontumor lung tissue or frozen PBMC, was sequenced without any cell sorting. This sequence joins TRBV11-2 and TRBJ1-4, with TRBD1 matching 7 bases. The sequencing here drew on lung tumor tissue, taken at surgery. The source of this sequence is a male donor with early-stage non-small cell lung cancer. The CDR3 DNA sequence: TGTGCCAGCAGCCCCAGGACAGGCAATAATGAAAAACTGTTTTTT. Protein sequence: CASSPRTGNNEKLFF.